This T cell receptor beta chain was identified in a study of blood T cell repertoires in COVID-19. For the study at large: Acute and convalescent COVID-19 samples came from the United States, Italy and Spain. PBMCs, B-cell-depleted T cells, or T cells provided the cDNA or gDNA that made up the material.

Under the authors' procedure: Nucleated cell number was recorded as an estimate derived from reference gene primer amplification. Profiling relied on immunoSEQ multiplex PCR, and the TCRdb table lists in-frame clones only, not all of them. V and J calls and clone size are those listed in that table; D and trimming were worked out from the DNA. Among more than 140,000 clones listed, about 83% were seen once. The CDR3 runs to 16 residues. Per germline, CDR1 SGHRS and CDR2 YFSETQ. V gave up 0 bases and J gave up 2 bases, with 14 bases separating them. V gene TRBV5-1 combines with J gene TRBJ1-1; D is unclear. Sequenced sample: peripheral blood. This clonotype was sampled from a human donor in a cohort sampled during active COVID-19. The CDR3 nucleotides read TGCGCCAGCAGCTTGGATTATCGGGAGACCAACACTGAAGCTTTCTTT. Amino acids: CASSLDYRETNTEAFF.